This T cell receptor (beta chain) is from a study of cytomegalovirus exposure and HLA in healthy donors. Study findings and constraints: Among donors in an Asian-associated ancestry cluster, a later analysis reportedly found fewer N-insertions than the roughly 670-donor mean.

This clone was detected once. Its antigen is undetermined. The primer mix had 60 Vbeta and 13 Jbeta primers. Measured with immunoSEQ multiplex PCR; TCRdb has only the in-frame clones, and not every one. The repertoire includes 70,000 to 95,000 clones, less than 85% of them detected once, and about 1.1% sits in the top ten. Germline trimming cut 1 base from V and 1 base from J; bases unmatched to any gene: 10. The CDR3 spans 18 residues. Germline V CDR1 and CDR2: SEHNR, FQNEAQ (reference sequence). The material sequenced was PBMCs. The rearrangement uses TRBV7-9 and TRBJ1-5; 7 bases fit TRBD1. The clonotype comes from a male donor in good health and CMV-seronegative. The CDR3 sequence is CASSLGQGQVLSNQPQHF. In DNA, the CDR3 is TGTGCCAGCAGCTTAGGACAGGGACAAGTCTTAAGCAATCAGCCCCAGCATTTT.